This T cell receptor (beta chain) was sequenced for a study of T cells in Graves' hyperthyroidism and ophthalmopathy (dated by TCRdb to between 2017 and 2020). For context, the study as a whole: To identify distinguishing TCR V-J signatures, a discovery cohort of about 95 patients was used, comprising approximately 40 with Graves' ophthalmopathy and some 57 with stable Graves' hyperthyroidism. The 85 to 100 discovery patients were randomly split 7:3 into training and test sets. Following sampling, methimazole starting at 30 mg daily was given to hyperthyroidism patients, and high-dose intravenous methylprednisolone was given to ophthalmopathy patients. In over five Graves' hyperthyroidism patients, the study also compared T-cell repertoires from thyroid tissue with T-cell repertoires from blood. Prospective prediction of ophthalmopathy was tested in an independent validation cohort consisting of 18 hyperthyroidism patients and some 16 patients who later progressed to ophthalmopathy. According to the paper, TCR Vbeta CDR3 sequencing was carried out on over 130 peripheral blood samples, which came from fewer than 50 ophthalmopathy, around 75 hyperthyroidism and 17 progressor patients.

Exclusion was applied to patients with uncontrolled infections, other autoimmune diseases, pregnancy or lactation. Diagnoses were established on the basis of clinical symptoms, serum thyroxine and TRAb, thyroid ultrasound, and orbital computed tomography. Total RNA was extracted using Trizol reagent, and RNA quality was assessed on an Agilent 2100 Bioanalyzer. The TCR beta CDR3 regions were amplified from RNA transcripts. The TCR CDR3 was subjected to a first round of RT-PCR using the HTBI primer set and the Qiagen OneStep RT-PCR kit. The libraries were constructed in a second round of multiplex PCR and then size-selected and purified. Libraries were sequenced paired-end with 100 bp reads on an Illumina HiSeq2000. As for how the authors treated the data: Raw data were processed with SOAPnuke, discarding reads with adapters, uncalled bases, mean Phred below 15, or no exact constant-primer or identifier match. COPE v1.2.5 was used to merge the high-quality paired reads, and each unique nucleotide sequence was defined as a clonotype. Clonotypes were aligned to IMGT TRBV, TRBD and TRBJ reference segments using MiTCR v1.1. The analysis included only V-J combinations with a frequency above 0.0001, which together covered 99% to 99.2% of the repertoires. The TCS score was defined as the ratio of F50 (clonal expansion) to E x V (chaos), calculated using BLOSUM62-based TCRdist between CDR3 peptides within each V-J. Welch's t-statistics and random forest reduced roughly 530 V-J features to roughly 13, which were used in a naive Bayes classifier (R e1071). The similarity between thyroid and blood repertoires was quantified using the Morisita-Horn index. Through fastp at Q25 and MiXCR, TCRdb rebuilt clones from the public reads, retaining in-frame beta chains. Here each entry gathers all rows of one CDR3 protein and keeps the most common genes and DNA. The authors' filters were not applied to this entry. The table for this sample lists roughly 500,000 distinct CDR3 sequences; around 42% of them were counted only once. 19% of the sample is in the top ten clones.

The investigation overall reported the following: Most expanded thyroid clonotypes (frequency above 0.001) were also detected in blood, a finding suggesting that blood repertoires may reflect thyroid immune responses. A 13 V-J signature model separated ophthalmopathy from stable hyperthyroidism, with approximately 87% sensitivity and roughly 81% specificity in cross-validation and 80%/75% in testing. Sample size was not statistically predetermined, and investigators were not blinded to group allocation. In validation, the model predicted progression to ophthalmopathy a median of about 5.9 months before onset, with approximately 71% sensitivity and just under 75% specificity.

Many counts were recorded for this clonotype. What this receptor recognizes is not known. No per-base quality is available; no much larger clone lies one base away. The clonotype comes from an adult woman with Graves' disease, either hyperthyroidism or ophthalmopathy (not recorded which). Sequenced material: peripheral blood or thyroid tissue (not recorded which).

The bases are TGTGCCAGCAGCTTAGATGGGGGACAGGCCTACGAGCAGTACTTC. Its translation is CASSLDGGQAYEQYF. The chain uses TRBV7-2 and TRBJ2-7, and 8 bases in between align with TRBD1. Measured from the cysteine to the phenylalanine, the CDR3 is 15 residues long. The retained sequence is limited to the CDR3, 45 bases, with the frame set at the first base. Relative to germline, V is missing 1 base and J is missing 2 bases, with 4 bases of the junction outside any gene match. CDR1 and CDR2 were assigned from the germline V gene as SGHTA and FQGNSA.